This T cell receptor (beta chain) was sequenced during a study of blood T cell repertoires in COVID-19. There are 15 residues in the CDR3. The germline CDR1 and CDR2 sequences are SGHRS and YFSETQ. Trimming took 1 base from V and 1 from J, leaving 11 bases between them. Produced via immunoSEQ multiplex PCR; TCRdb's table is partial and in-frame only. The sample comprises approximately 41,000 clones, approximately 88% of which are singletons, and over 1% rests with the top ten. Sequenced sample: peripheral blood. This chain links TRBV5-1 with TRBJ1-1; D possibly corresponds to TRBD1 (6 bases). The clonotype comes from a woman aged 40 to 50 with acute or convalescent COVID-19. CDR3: CASSLNGRGNTEAFF. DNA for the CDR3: TGCGCCAGCAGCTTGAATGGCAGGGGGAACACTGAAGCTTTCTTT.